This TCR beta chain was documented in a study of blood T cell repertoires in COVID-19. In the study overall: Spain, Italy and the United States supplied samples that represented acute and convalescent COVID-19. Sample material is recorded as cDNA or gDNA derived from T cells, B-cell-depleted T cells, or PBMCs.

Original processing methods: Scientists estimated how many nucleated cells there were by amplifying reference gene primers. TCRdb's table, derived via immunoSEQ multiplex PCR, lists solely in-frame clones and lacks some. Clone size and the V and J calls come from that table; the DNA yielded D and trimming. The repertoire holds about 210,000 clones, with roughly four fifths as singletons. The CDR3 runs to 15 residues. V was clipped by 4 bases and J by 0 bases, with 10 bases between them. The germline gives CDR1 SNHLY, CDR2 FYNNEI. The sample was peripheral blood. The V call is TRBV2, the J call TRBJ1-3; the D is unclear. The TCR was taken from a middle-aged woman with acute or convalescent COVID-19. CDR3 nucleotides: TGTGCCAGCAGTGTGTTCATCGGCTCTGGAAACACCATATATTTT. Its protein is CASSVFIGSGNTIYF.